Following are 5 T cell receptor beta chains from one sample sequenced in a study of T cells after posttransplantation cyclophosphamide. Method: immunoSEQ multiplex PCR; TCRdb's copy keeps in-frame clones and lacks some. This sample has tens of thousands of clones, with more than 70% found just once. Sequences were obtained from PBMCs. The receptors derive from a man younger than 40 with a blood cancer, CMV-positive, and with a related stem cell donor.

Only one count was recorded for this clone. The chain joins TRBV2 to TRBJ2-7, with 13 bases identical to TRBD2. This CDR3 has 15 residues. V lost 5 bases and J lost 1; bases outside the gene matches: 2. Germline V gives CDR1 SNHLY, CDR2 FYNNEI. The DNA of the CDR3 is TGTGCCAGCAGTCTGACTAGCGGGAGGTCCTACGAGCAGTACTTC. This encodes CASSLTSGRSYEQYF.

The rearrangement uses TRBV6-5 and TRBJ2-7; D unclear. Trimming shortened V by 0 bases and J by 6 bases, and 9 bases separated the two germline ends. Looked up from germline, CDR1 is MNHEY and CDR2 is SVGAGI. The length of the CDR3 is 13 residues. The CDR3 reads CASSYSITGEQYF. Written as DNA, the CDR3 is TGTGCCAGCAGTTACTCGATCACGGGCGAGCAGTACTTC.

The J gene is TRBJ1-1, the V gene TRBV5-4; TRBD1 matches 7 bases. V was clipped by 9 bases and J by 1 base; unmatched bases: 6. CDR1 SGHNT and CDR2 YYREEE come from the germline V gene (reference sequence). The CDR3 sequence is 13 residues long. The CDR3 here is CATKGTANTEAFF. CDR3 DNA: TGTGCCACAAAAGGGACAGCGAACACTGAAGCTTTCTTT.

This clone was counted between two and nine times. This rearrangement joins TRBV7-3 to TRBJ2-6, with D possibly matching TRBD1 (5 bases). V was trimmed by 5 bases and J by 0 bases, leaving 20 bases between them. The V gene's germline CDR1 is SGHTA and CDR2 FQGTGA. CDR3 size: 19 residues. The DNA of the CDR3 is TGTGCCAGCAGCCCAAGGGGTGGGGCAGGGAACTCTGGGGCCAACGTCCTGACTTTC. The encoded protein is CASSPRGGAGNSGANVLTF.

V usage is TRBV5-1 and J usage is TRBJ2-5; maybe TRBD2 (7 bases). The J call is doubtful: the DNA matches TRBJ2-7 better. CDR1 and CDR2 (germline): SGHRS, YFSETQ. This CDR3 is 16 amino acids long. The CDR3 DNA sequence: TGCGCCAGCAGCTTGAGGGGGGCGGGAGAAGGCTACGAGCAGTACTTC. Translated: CASSLRGAGEGYEQYF.